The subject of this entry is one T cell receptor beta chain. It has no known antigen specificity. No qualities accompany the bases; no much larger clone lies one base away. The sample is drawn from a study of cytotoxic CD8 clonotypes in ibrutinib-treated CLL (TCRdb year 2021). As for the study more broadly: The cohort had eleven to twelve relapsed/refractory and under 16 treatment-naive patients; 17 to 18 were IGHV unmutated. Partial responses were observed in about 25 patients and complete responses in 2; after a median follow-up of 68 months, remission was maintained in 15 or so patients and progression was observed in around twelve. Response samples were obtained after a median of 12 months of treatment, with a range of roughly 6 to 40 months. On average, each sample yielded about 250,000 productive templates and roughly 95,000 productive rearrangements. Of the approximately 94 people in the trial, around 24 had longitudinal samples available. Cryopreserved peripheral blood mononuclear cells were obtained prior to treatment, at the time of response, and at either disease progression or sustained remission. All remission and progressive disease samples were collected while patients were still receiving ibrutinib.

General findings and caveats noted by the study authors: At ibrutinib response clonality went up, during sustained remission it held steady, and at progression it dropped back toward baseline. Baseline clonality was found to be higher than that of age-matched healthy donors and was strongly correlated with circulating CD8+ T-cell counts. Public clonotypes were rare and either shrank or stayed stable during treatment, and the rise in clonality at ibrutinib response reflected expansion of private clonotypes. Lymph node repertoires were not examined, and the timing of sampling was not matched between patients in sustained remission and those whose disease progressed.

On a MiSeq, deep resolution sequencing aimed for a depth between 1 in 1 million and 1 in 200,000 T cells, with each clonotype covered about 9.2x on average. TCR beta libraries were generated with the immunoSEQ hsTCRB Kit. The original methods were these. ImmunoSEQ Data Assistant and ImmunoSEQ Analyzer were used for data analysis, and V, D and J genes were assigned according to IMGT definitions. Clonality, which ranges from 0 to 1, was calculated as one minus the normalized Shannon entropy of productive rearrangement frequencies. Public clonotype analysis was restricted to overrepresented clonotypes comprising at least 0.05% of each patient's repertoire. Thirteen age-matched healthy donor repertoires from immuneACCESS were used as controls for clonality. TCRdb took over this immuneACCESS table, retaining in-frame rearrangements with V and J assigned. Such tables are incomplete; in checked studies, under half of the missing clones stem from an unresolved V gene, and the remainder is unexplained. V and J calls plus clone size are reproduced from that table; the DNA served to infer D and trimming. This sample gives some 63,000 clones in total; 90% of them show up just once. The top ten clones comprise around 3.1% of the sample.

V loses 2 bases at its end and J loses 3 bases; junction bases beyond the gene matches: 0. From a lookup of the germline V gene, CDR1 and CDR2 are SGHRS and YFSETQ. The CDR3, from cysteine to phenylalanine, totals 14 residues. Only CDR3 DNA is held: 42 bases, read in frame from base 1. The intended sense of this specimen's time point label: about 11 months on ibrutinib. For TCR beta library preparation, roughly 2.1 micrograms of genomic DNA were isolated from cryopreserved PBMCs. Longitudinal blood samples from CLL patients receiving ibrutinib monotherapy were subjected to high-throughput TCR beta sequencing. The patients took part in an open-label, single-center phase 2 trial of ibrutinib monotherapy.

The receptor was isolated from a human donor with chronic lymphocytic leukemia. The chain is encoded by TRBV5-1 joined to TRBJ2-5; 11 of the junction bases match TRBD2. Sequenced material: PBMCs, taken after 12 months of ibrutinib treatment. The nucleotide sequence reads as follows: TGCGCCAGCAGCTTACTAGCGGGAGAAGAGACCCAGTACTTC. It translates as CASSLLAGEETQYF.